This entry is about one TCR beta chain. These data belong to a study of prognosis after radiotherapy for stage I lung cancer. Turning to the study itself: The patients, all with stage I non-small cell lung cancer, were enrolled between early 2018 and 2019. There were no patients who received concurrent therapy with stereotactic body radiotherapy. The patients comprised 10 to 15 men and 5 or 6 women, spanning ages roughly 50 to 90 and having a median of approximately 70 years.

Two-round multiplex PCR amplified TCR beta CDR3 from genomic DNA. First-round PCR employed TRBV- and TRBJ-specific primers for each gene. From the multiplex PCR reads, TCRdb called clonotypes with MiXCR, one entry per CDR3 protein. The table shows 11,000 to 15,000 distinct CDR3 sequences, with around 54% occurring only once. V gave up 0 bases and J gave up 5 bases, with 12 bases separating them. The CDR3 has 14 amino acids. Per the germline V gene, CDR1 is SGHRS and CDR2 is YFSETQ. All patients showed node-negative disease on CT and PET/CT and lacked prior chemotherapy, radiotherapy or other malignancies.

Sequenced here: PBMCs, sampled before or after stereotactic body radiation therapy (not recorded which). The rearrangement links TRBV5-1 to TRBJ2-7; the D gene is possibly TRBD2 (5 bases). This sequence was found in a donor over 45 with non-small cell lung cancer. The CDR3 loop reads CASSLEREGDEQYF. CDR3 sequence (DNA): TGCGCCAGCAGCTTGGAACGAGAGGGAGACGAGCAGTACTTC.